This T cell receptor (beta chain) comes out of a study of cytomegalovirus exposure and HLA in healthy donors. TCRdb's copy holds only in-frame clones and misses some; the assay was immunoSEQ multiplex PCR. This sample has 280,000 or so clones, with around 87% found just once. Deletions cut 0 bases from V and 2 bases from J, with 15 bases between. Germline CDR1 reads SGHRS; CDR2 reads YFSETQ. The length of the CDR3 is 16 residues. This sequence joins TRBV5-1 and TRBJ2-7; possible D gene TRBD2, 5 bases. This sequence originates from a woman between 18 and 29 years old in good health and CMV-seronegative. Sequences were obtained from PBMCs. This CDR3 reads CASSLAISGVTYEQYF. CDR3 in DNA: TGCGCCAGCAGCTTGGCCATCAGCGGAGTAACCTACGAGCAGTACTTC.